One and the same sample provided the 9 T cell receptor beta chains below, sequenced in a study of early T cells in non-severe SARS-CoV-2 infection. A single record per CDR3 protein comes from TCRdb applying MiXCR to the 5' RACE reads. The repertoire holds around 70,000 distinct CDR3 sequences, with less than 20% as singletons. Sequenced: whole blood. These receptors all stem from an adult who was a healthcare worker with PCR-confirmed SARS-CoV-2 infection or an uninfected control (not recorded which).

The chain carries TRBV12-3 or TRBV12-4 and TRBJ2-7, with 15 bases identical to TRBD2. J was trimmed by 6 bases and V by 4 bases; bases with no gene match: 4. The CDR3 runs 15 residues. CDR3 nucleotide sequence: TGTGCCAGCAGTTGGGGACTAGCGGGAGGCCTCGAGCAGTACTTC. This sequence encodes CASSWGLAGGLEQYF.

In its sample, this clonotype was seen a few times. This chain uses TRBV6-5 with TRBJ2-3; D may be TRBD1 (5 bases). V lost 2 bases to trimming and J lost 3 bases, with 6 bases between them. CDR1 and CDR2 (germline): MNHEY, SVGAGI. This CDR3 has 13 amino acids. CDR3 nucleotide sequence: TGTGCCAGCAGTTACCCAGGGACAGATACGCAGTATTTT. This encodes CASSYPGTDTQYF.

In this sample, this clonotype turned up many times. The J gene is TRBJ1-1, the V gene TRBV6-5; maybe TRBD1 (5 bases). Trimming left V 5 bases short and J 0 bases short, with 13 bases between. Germline V lookup: CDR1 MNHEY, CDR2 SVGAGI. The length of the CDR3 is 15 residues. For the CDR3, the DNA is TGTGCCAGCAGTAAGACAGTAATACTGAACACTGAAGCTTTCTTT. Translated: CASSKTVILNTEAFF.

This clonotype occurred a few times. The chain uses TRBV18 and TRBJ2-4, with TRBD2 as a possible D gene (5 bases). V was clipped by 2 bases and J by 6 bases, with 8 bases between them. The length of the CDR3 is 13 residues. CDR1 and CDR2 (germline): KGHSH, LQKENI. CDR3 nucleotides: TGTGCCAGCTCACCAGAGGCGGGAAACATTCAGTACTTC. It is translated as CASSPEAGNIQYF.

This clonotype was recorded at least ten times. This rearrangement joins TRBV18 to TRBJ1-2; 7 bases match TRBD1. Unmatched junction bases numbered 8, after V lost 8 bases and J lost 5 bases. Germline lookup yields CDR1 KGHSH and CDR2 LQKENI. The CDR3 spans 13 residues. The CDR3 nucleotides are TGTGCCAGCGCTGGGACAGTTCTTTATGGCTACACCTTC. It codes for CASAGTVLYGYTF.

The DNA of the CDR3 is TGTGCCAGCAGCTTAAGACAGGGTGAGACCCAGTACTTC. Amino acid sequence: CASSLRQGETQYF. V gene TRBV7-9 combines with J gene TRBJ2-5; 7 bases fit TRBD1. J was trimmed by 5 bases and V by 2 bases; bases with no gene match: 2. The CDR3 consists of 13 residues. Germline V lookup: CDR1 SEHNR, CDR2 FQNEAQ (reference sequence).

This clonotype was found many times. This chain connects TRBV5-6 to TRBJ2-4; 7 bases line up with TRBD1. V lost 4 bases, J lost 0 bases, and 4 bases stayed unmatched. Germline CDR1 is SGHDT and CDR2 is YYEEEE. This CDR3 comprises 15 residues. CDR3 bases: TGTGCCAGCAGCCTGACAGGGATAGCCAAAAACATTCAGTACTTC. Protein: CASSLTGIAKNIQYF.

The rearrangement links TRBV29-1 to TRBJ2-7, with D maybe TRBD1 (6 bases). V was shortened by 4 bases and J by 6 bases, with 19 bases between the two germline ends. This CDR3 region has 14 residues. CDR1 and CDR2 (germline): SQVTM, ANQGSEA. Here the CDR3 reads CSVGSEQGSGEQYF. The CDR3 DNA is TGCAGCGTTGGAAGTGAGCAGGGGTCGGGCGAGCAGTACTTC.

This chain connects TRBV6-4 to TRBJ2-2; weak D call: TRBD1 (6 bases). Trimming shortened V by 4 bases and J by 5 bases, and 11 bases separated the two germline ends. CDR3 length: 14 amino acids. The V gene's germline CDR1 is MRHNA and CDR2 SNTAGT. The CDR3 DNA is TGTGCCAGCAGTGGCAACAGGGATACCGGGGAGCTGTTTTTT. Protein: CASSGNRDTGELFF.